This T cell receptor beta chain was sequenced in a study of shared clonotypes between healthy human individuals (dated by TCRdb to 2018 to 2021). With respect to the entire study: The cohort comprised two women and a few men aged 18 to 49 years. Blood TCR repertoires of roughly 5 healthy adults were deeply sequenced to estimate repertoire size and the extent of clonotype sharing between individuals. Different laboratories and diverse techniques were used to prepare libraries and sequence TCR repertoires, to increase sequencing depth and limit assay-specific biases. Per donor, leukapheresis produced somewhere between about 0.85 and 10 billion PBMCs. For each donor, CD4 naive and CD4 memory were each run on three plates, CD8 naive on two plates, and CD8 memory on one plate.

Turning to this clone: The antigen it recognizes is unknown. No per-base quality is available; no much larger clone lies one base away. Other nucleotide sequences from this sample produce the same CDR3.

V and J are truncated by 0 bases and 0 bases respectively, leaving an intervening sequence of 2 bases. The CDR3 sequence holds 13 residues, the cysteine and phenylalanine included. Of all the DNA, just the CDR3 is kept, 39 bases in frame from base 1. For CDR1 and CDR2, the germline V gene lists SGDLS and YYNGEE. The donors were healthy, HIV-negative adults with no recently reported acute infections or vaccinations. Every donor was a Caucasian adult residing in Nashville, Tennessee, USA. CD8 memory samples were composed of magnetically selected CD45RO+ cells combined with CCR7-negative CD45RA+ effector memory (TemRA) cells. Blood was obtained by leukapheresis, after which PBMCs were separated by Ficoll-Histopaque density gradient centrifugation and cryopreserved in liquid nitrogen vapor phase. Analytical flow cytometry was used to check the purity and quantity of each magnetically sorted T cell population. Each sorted fraction had its genomic DNA isolated and then quantified by UV absorbance on a Nanodrop 2000c.

Using the deep immunoSEQ assay, multiplex PCR amplified TCR CDR3 regions from genomic DNA. Genomic DNA extracted from each cell subset was distributed evenly over all wells of several immunoSEQ 96-well plates, and each plate served as one replicate. For sorted subsets, approximately 190 ng of genomic DNA, equivalent to 25,000 to 35,000 T cell genomes, went into each replicate PCR. The purified libraries were quantified using a Qubit 3.0 fluorometer, sized with a Bioanalyzer 2100, and then quantified again using the KAPA Library Quantification kit. Each immunoSEQ 96-well plate was sequenced on its own single-read 150-cycle Illumina NextSeq 550 flow cell. Processing in the source paper ran as follows. Because the immunoSEQ output included only junctional sequences and no quality scores, the filtering could not be the same as the filtering used for full-length reads. To assign V/J genes and CDR3, sequences were annotated using PyIR, a Python wrapper for IgBLAST v1.9, with IMGT germline references. Any read was removed if the V/J assignment was weak (E-value above 1e-6), the CDR3 was missing, or the read contained stop codons, out-of-frame junctions, or ambiguous translated residues. V3J clonotypes were defined as sequences sharing the same inferred V gene, J gene, and CDR3 amino acid sequence. Percentage overlap between repertoires was computed as shared unique clonotypes divided by the size of the smaller repertoire. RTK rarefaction, the Chao1 estimator, and Recon v2.1 estimates of unobserved clonotypes were used to assess repertoire richness. For all TCRbeta clonotypes obtained by the gDNA method from a handful of donors, generation probabilities were computed with OLGA. TCRdb mirrors the immuneACCESS table, restricted to in-frame sequences. Some clones are absent from its copies; in checked studies, under half trace to an unresolved V gene, and the reason for the others is unknown. D and trimming were read from the DNA, whereas the V and J calls and clone size are those reported in that table. The sample has around 120,000 clones on record, roughly 66% of them singletons. The ten largest clonotypes hold approximately 24% of the sample.

Study-wide conclusions, independent of this receptor: Only blood was sampled, and tissue TCR repertoires likely differ from those in blood. Because the study included a small number of donors, the genetic and exposure-history diversity represented was limited. Rarefaction of sorted-subset datasets indicated incomplete sequencing despite the large sequencing depth. Estimated clonotype richness was generally larger for naive than for memory subsets. Compared with non-shared clonotypes, the clonotypes found in all four sorted-subset donors had higher generation probabilities. Sharing across a few donors was observed for around 5% of naive CD4, over 3% of naive CD8, over 2% of memory CD4, and around 0.42% of memory CD8 clonotypes. Pairwise subsampling led to the expectation that sequencing depth would affect the degree of clonotype sharing among donors.

The receptor was derived from a woman aged 30 to 39 in good health. This chain joins TRBV9 to TRBJ2-3; there is no confident call for the D gene. Sequenced input: memory CD8+ T cells sorted from blood. The sample's cell subset or site label is to be understood as: CD45RO+ cells pooled with CCR7-negative TemRA cells. The CDR3 region: CASSVVSTDTQYF. The DNA sequence is TGTGCCAGCAGCGTAGTTAGCACAGATACGCAGTATTTT. Joined to the reference TRBV9 and TRBJ2-3 proteins, this CDR3 gives the full variable domain: DSGVTQTPKHLITATGQRVTLRCSPRSGDLSVYWYQQSLDQGLQFLIQYYNGEERAKGNILERFSAQQFPDLHSELNLSSLELGDSALYFCASSVVSTDTQYFGPGTRLTVL.